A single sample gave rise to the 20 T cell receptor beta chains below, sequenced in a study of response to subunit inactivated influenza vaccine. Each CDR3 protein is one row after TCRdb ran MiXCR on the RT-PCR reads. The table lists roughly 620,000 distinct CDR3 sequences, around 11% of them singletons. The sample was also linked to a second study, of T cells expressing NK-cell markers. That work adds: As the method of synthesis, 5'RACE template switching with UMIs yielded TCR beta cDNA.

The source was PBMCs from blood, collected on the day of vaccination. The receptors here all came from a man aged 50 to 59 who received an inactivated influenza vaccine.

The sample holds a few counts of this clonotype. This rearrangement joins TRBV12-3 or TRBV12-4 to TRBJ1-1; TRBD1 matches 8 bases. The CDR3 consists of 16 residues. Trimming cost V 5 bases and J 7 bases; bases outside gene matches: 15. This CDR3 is CASSPLPHRGVGEAFF. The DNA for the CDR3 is TGTGCCAGCAGTCCTCTTCCACACAGGGGGGTCGGTGAAGCTTTCTTT.

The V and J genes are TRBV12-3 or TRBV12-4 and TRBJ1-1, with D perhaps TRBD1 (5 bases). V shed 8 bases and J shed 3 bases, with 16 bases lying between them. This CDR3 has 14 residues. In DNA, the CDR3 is TGTGCCAGCGGCTACGGTCGGGGGGACACTGAAGCTTTCTTT. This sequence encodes CASGYGRGDTEAFF.

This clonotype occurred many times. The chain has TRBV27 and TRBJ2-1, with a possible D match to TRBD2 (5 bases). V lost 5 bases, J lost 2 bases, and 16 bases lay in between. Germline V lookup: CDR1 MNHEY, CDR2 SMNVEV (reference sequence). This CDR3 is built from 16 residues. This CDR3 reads CASSPPIWRTYNEQFF. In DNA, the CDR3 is TGTGCCAGCAGTCCTCCTATCTGGAGGACCTACAATGAGCAGTTCTTC.

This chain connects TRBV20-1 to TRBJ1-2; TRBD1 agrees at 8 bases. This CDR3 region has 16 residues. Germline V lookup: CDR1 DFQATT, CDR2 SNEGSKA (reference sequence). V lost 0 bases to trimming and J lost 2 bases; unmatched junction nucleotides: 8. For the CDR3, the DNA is TGCAGTGCTAGAGATTCCCGGACAGGGTTAAACTATGGCTACACCTTC. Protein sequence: CSARDSRTGLNYGYTF.

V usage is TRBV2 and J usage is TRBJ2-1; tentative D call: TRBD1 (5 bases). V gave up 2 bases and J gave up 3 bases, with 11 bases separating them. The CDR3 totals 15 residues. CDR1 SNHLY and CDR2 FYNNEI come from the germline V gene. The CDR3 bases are TGTGCCAGCAGTGAATCTGGGGCTATCTACAATGAGCAGTTCTTC. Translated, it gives CASSESGAIYNEQFF.

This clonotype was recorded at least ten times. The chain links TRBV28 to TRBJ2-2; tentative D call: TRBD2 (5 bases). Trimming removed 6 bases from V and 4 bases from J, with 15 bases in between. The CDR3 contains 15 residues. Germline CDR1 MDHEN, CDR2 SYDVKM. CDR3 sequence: CASRESGFGTGELFF. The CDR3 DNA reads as TGTGCCAGCAGGGAAAGCGGATTCGGCACCGGGGAGCTGTTTTTT.

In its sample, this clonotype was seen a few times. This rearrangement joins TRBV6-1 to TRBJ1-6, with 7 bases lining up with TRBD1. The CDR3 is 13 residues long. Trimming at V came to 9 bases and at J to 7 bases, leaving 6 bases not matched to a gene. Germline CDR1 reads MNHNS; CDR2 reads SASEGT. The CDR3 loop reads CASTGQANSPLHF. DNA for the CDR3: TGTGCCAGTACTGGACAGGCAAATTCACCCCTCCACTTT.

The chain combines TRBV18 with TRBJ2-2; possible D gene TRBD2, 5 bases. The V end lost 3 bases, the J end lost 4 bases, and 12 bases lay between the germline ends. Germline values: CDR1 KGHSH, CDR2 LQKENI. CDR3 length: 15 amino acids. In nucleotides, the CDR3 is TGTGCCAGCTCACCTTTGGGTCGGGGCACCGGGGAGCTGTTTTTT. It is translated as CASSPLGRGTGELFF. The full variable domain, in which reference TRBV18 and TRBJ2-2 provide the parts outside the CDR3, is NAGVMQNPRHLVRRRGQEARLRCSPMKGHSHVYWYRQLPEEGLKFMVYLQKENIIDESGMPKERFSAEFPKEGPSILRIQQVVRGDSAAYFCASSPLGRGTGELFFGEGSRLTVL.

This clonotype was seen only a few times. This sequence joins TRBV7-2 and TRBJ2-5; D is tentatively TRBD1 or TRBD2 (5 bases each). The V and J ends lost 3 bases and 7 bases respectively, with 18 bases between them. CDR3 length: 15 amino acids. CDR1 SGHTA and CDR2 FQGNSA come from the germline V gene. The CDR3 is CASSFPRGSGGTQYF. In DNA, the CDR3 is TGTGCCAGCAGCTTCCCTCGGGGCTCAGGTGGGACCCAGTACTTC.

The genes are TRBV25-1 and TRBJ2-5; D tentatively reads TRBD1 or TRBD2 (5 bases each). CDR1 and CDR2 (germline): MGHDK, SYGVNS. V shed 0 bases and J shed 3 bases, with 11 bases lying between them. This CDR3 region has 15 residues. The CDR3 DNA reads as TGTGCCAGCAGTGAATACGGAGGACACGAAGAGACCCAGTACTTC. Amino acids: CASSEYGGHEETQYF.

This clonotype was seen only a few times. CDR3 DNA: TGTGCCAGCAGTTTTGTCGTCTCACCAGATACGCAGTATTTT. Translation gives CASSFVVSPDTQYF. The chain employs TRBV12-3 or TRBV12-4 and TRBJ2-3, with no clear D. The CDR3 runs 14 residues. Between the trimmed V and J ends, which lost 3 bases and 4 bases, there was a span of 11 bases.

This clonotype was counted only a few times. The CDR3 nucleotides are TGTGCCAGCAGTTTAAGGGCGGGACCAAGGGGGACCCAGTACTTC. Amino acids: CASSLRAGPRGTQYF. The rearrangement links TRBV12-3 or TRBV12-4 to TRBJ2-5; D might be TRBD2 (6 bases). The CDR3 totals 15 residues. The V gene lost 2 bases and the J gene lost 7 bases, with 17 bases spanning the gap.

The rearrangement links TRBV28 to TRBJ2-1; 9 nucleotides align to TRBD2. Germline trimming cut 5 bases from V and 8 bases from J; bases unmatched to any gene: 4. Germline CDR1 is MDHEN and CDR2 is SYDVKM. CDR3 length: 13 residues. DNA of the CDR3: TGTGCCAGCAGTCTTTTAGCGGGAGATGAGCAGTTCTTC. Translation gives CASSLLAGDEQFF.

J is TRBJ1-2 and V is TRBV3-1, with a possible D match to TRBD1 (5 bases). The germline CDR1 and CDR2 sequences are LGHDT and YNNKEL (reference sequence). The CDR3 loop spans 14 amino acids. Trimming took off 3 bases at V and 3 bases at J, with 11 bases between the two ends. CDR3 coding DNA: TGTGCCAGCAGCCAGTCTAGGGGTCACTATGGCTACACCTTC. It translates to CASSQSRGHYGYTF.

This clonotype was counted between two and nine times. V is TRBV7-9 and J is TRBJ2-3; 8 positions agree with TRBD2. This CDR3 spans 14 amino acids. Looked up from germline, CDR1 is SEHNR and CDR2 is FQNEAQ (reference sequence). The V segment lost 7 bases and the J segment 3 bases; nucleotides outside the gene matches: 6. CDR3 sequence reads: CASTMIAGTDTQYF. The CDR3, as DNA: TGTGCCAGCACCATGATAGCGGGAACAGATACGCAGTATTTT.

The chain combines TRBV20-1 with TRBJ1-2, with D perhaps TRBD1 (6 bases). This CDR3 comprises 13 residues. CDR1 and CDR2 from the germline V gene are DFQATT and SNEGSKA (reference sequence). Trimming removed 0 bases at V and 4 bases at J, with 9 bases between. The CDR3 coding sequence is TGCAGTGCTAGAGATGGACAGCTCTATGGCTACACCTTC. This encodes CSARDGQLYGYTF.

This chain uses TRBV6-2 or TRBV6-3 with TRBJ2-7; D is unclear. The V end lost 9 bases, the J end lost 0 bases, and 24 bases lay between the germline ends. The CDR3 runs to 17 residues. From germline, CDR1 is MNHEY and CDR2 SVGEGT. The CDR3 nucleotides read TGTGCCAGTACAGACCCCCTCGGGTCCCAAAGCTCCTACGAGCAGTACTTC. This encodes CASTDPLGSQSSYEQYF.

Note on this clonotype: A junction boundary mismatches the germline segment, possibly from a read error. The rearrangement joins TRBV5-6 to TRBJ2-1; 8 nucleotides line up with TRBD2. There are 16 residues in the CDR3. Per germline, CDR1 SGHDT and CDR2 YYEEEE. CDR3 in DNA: TGTGCCAGCAGCAAACAGATGCGGGGGGCTCACAATGAGCACTTCTTC. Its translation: CASSKQMRGAHNEHFF. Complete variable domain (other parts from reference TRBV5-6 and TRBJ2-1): DAGVTQSPTHLIKTRGQQVTLRCSPKSGHDTVSWYQQALGQGPQFIFQYYEEEERQRGNFPDRFSGHQFPNYSSELNVNALLLGDSALYLCASSKQMRGAHNEHFFGPGTRLTVL.

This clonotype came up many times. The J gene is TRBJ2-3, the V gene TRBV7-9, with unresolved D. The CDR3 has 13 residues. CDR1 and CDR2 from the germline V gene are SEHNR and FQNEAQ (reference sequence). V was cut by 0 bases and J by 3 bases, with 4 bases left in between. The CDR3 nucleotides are TGTGCCAGCAGCTTAGCCCGGACAGATACGCAGTATTTT. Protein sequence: CASSLARTDTQYF.

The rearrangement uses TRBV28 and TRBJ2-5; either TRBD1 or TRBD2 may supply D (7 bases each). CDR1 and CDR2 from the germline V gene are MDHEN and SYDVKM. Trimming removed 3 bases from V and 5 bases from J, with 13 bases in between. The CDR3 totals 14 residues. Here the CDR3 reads CASSFQGGKETQYF. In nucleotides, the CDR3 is TGTGCCAGCAGTTTCCAGGGGGGGAAGGAGACCCAGTACTTC.